A single sample is the source of the 24 T cell receptor beta chains below, sequenced in a study of T cells in tuberculosis. Time point noted: new active TB diagnosis, blood taken before or within 7 days of starting treatment. The protocol was immunoSEQ multiplex PCR, while the TCRdb copy is restricted to in-frame clones and leaves out a portion. This table holds 25,000 to 35,000 clones, about 90% found once. The sequenced sample was PBMCs, obtained at tuberculosis diagnosis. The receptors were sampled from an adult with tuberculosis.

The chain employs TRBV28 and TRBJ1-2; 9 bases agree with TRBD1. V shed 5 bases and J 5 bases; nucleotides not matched to a gene: 9. Germline assignment: CDR1 MDHEN and CDR2 SYDVKM. The CDR3 sequence is 15 residues long. In DNA, the CDR3 is TGTGCCAGCAGTCCCGTCGGGACAGGGTATTATGGCTACACCTTC. Protein product: CASSPVGTGYYGYTF.

V is TRBV5-6 and J is TRBJ2-3; a possible D gene is TRBD2 (6 bases). With 4 bases removed from V and 2 bases from J, the gap between germline ends came to 14 bases. The length of the CDR3 is 15 residues. Germline-derived CDR1 and CDR2 are SGHDT and YYEEEE. DNA of the CDR3: TGTGCCAGCAGCCCCACGGGGGTTTCCACAGATACGCAGTATTTT. As protein: CASSPTGVSTDTQYF.

The chain has TRBV7-9 and TRBJ2-3; no definite D call. V lost 3 bases and J 5 bases, leaving 12 bases between the germline ends. CDR1 and CDR2 (germline): SEHNR, FQNEAQ (reference sequence). The CDR3 has 14 residues. The CDR3 reads CASSFPLGGDTQYF. The CDR3 DNA sequence: TGTGCCAGCAGCTTTCCCCTTGGCGGAGATACGCAGTATTTT.

CDR3 protein: CASSTTGTGHYGYTF. The DNA of the CDR3 is TGTGCCAGTAGTACGACCGGGACAGGTCACTATGGCTACACCTTC. This sequence joins TRBV19 and TRBJ1-2, with 8 bases identical to TRBD1. Looked up from germline, CDR1 is LNHDA and CDR2 is SQIVND (reference sequence). J lost 3 bases, V lost 4 bases, and 7 bases had no gene match. CDR3 length: 15 residues.

The chain joins TRBV12-2 to TRBJ2-2; no DNA check was done on the table's D call, TRBD2. TRBV12-2 is a pseudogene locus. This CDR3 has 17 residues. The CDR3, as DNA: TGTGCAAGTCGCTCCCCACCGCCGACTATGGAAGGCGGGGAGCTGTTTTTT. It is translated as CASRSPPPTMEGGELFF.

The chain recombines TRBV5-1 with TRBJ2-1; D perhaps matches TRBD1 (5 bases). Per germline, CDR1 SGHRS and CDR2 YFSETQ. With 2 bases removed from V and 7 bases from J, the gap between germline ends came to 10 bases. The CDR3 extends over 13 amino acids. The CDR3 sequence is CASSFLQVNEQFF. CDR3 DNA sequence: TGCGCCAGCAGCTTTCTACAGGTAAATGAGCAGTTCTTC.

J is TRBJ1-4 and V is TRBV5-1; D ambiguous. The germline V gene encodes CDR1 SGHRS and CDR2 YFSETQ. The CDR3 is made up of 14 amino acids. V was shortened by 7 bases and J by 4 bases, with 14 bases between the two germline ends. This CDR3 reads CASGFGGVNEKLFF. The CDR3 region has the DNA TGCGCCAGCGGTTTCGGCGGGGTTAATGAAAAACTGTTTTTT.

The rearrangement links TRBV28 to TRBJ2-1, with TRBD2 matching 7 bases. V shed 8 bases and J 5 bases; nucleotides not matched to a gene: 15. CDR3 length: 16 residues. Germline V CDR1 and CDR2: MDHEN, SYDVKM. The CDR3 is CASSEWRREWNNEQFF. The CDR3 region has the DNA TGTGCCAGCTCCGAGTGGAGGCGGGAGTGGAACAATGAGCAGTTCTTC.

The CDR3 is CSGTRGYEQYF. In DNA, the CDR3 is TGCAGTGGGACTAGGGGCTACGAGCAGTACTTC. The rearrangement joins TRBV20-1 to TRBJ2-7, with 7 bases aligning to TRBD2. Germline V gene sequence: CDR1 DFQATT, CDR2 SNEGSKA (reference sequence). This CDR3 contains 11 residues. The V segment lost 7 bases and the J segment 3 bases; nucleotides outside the gene matches: 3.

The chain recombines TRBV5-4 with TRBJ1-1; tentatively, D is TRBD1 (5 bases). Looked up from germline, CDR1 is SGHNT and CDR2 is YYREEE (reference sequence). The V and J ends lost 2 bases and 10 bases respectively, with 15 bases between them. The CDR3 consists of 13 residues. CDR3 sequence reads: CASSFGGEVGAFF. DNA for the CDR3: TGTGCCAGCAGCTTCGGAGGGGAAGTGGGAGCTTTCTTT.

This clone was detected once. The chain joins TRBV4-1 to TRBJ1-1; TRBD1 matches 8 bases. The CDR3 covers 15 residues. Unmatched junction bases numbered 8, after V lost 4 bases and J lost 4 bases. Germline lookup yields CDR1 MGHRA and CDR2 YSYEKL. The CDR3 coding sequence is TGCGCCAGCAGCCCGATGACAGGGGTGATCACTGAAGCTTTCTTT. This encodes CASSPMTGVITEAFF.

V and J are TRBV7-2 and TRBJ1-2; TRBD1 aligns across 7 bases. Trimming removed 5 bases from V and 4 bases from J; junction bases left unmatched: 7. Germline V CDR1 and CDR2: SGHTA, FQGNSA. This CDR3 contains 14 residues. CDR3 DNA sequence: TGTGCCAGCAGCCCACTGGGACAGTCCTATGGCTACACCTTC. Its translation: CASSPLGQSYGYTF.

This chain connects TRBV9 to TRBJ2-7; D not resolved. Germline loops: CDR1 SGDLS, CDR2 YYNGEE. Trimming cost V 0 bases and J 0 bases, with 10 bases left between them. This CDR3 has 15 residues. DNA of the CDR3: TGTGCCAGCAGCGTAGCCCCGATGAGCTCCTACGAGCAGTACTTC. Translation gives CASSVAPMSSYEQYF.

This chain uses TRBV5-8 with TRBJ1-1; D call uncertain. Germline CDR1 SGHTS, CDR2 YDEGEE. The ends were cut back, 0 bases at V and 11 bases at J, with 14 bases in the middle. CDR3 length equals 13 residues. CDR3 coding DNA: TGTGCCAGCAGCTTGGCGATGGGAGGAATGGCTTTCTTT. Its translation: CASSLAMGGMAFF.

The chain is built from TRBV28 and TRBJ1-2; TRBD1 might be the D (6 bases). The germline V gene has CDR1 MDHEN and CDR2 SYDVKM. Between the trimmed V and J ends, which lost 5 bases and 5 bases, there was a span of 15 bases. This CDR3 has 14 amino acids. CDR3 residues: CASSGGPERYGYTF. The DNA of the CDR3 is TGTGCCAGCAGTGGGGGCCCCGAGAGATATGGCTACACCTTC.

This chain connects TRBV4-3 to TRBJ2-3; TRBD2 aligns across 8 bases. In germline, CDR1 is LGHNA, CDR2 YSLEER. After removal of 4 bases from V and 4 bases from J, the junction contained 13 bases not matched to a gene. CDR3 size: 17 residues. Written as DNA, the CDR3 is TGCGCCAGCAGCCTTGGGACCGGGACTAGTGTGGCAGATACGCAGTATTTT. Protein sequence: CASSLGTGTSVADTQYF.

The CDR3 sequence: CASSRQSYEQYF. CDR3 coding DNA: TGTGCCAGCAGCCGACAGTCCTACGAGCAGTACTTC. This chain links TRBV11-2 with TRBJ2-7, with a weak D call TRBD1 (5 bases). There are 12 residues in the CDR3. Trimming cost V 5 bases and J 1 base, with 6 bases left between them. Looked up from germline, CDR1 is SGHAT and CDR2 is FQNNGV.

The chain links TRBV2 to TRBJ2-1; D gene uncertain. V was shortened by 6 bases and J by 1 base, with 7 bases between the two germline ends. In germline, CDR1 is SNHLY, CDR2 FYNNEI. CDR3 length equals 13 residues. The CDR3 spells CASSLVSYNEQFF. DNA for the CDR3: TGTGCCAGCAGCCTCGTATCCTACAATGAGCAGTTCTTC. The full variable domain, in which reference TRBV2 and TRBJ2-1 provide the parts outside the CDR3, is EPEVTQTPSHQVTQMGQEVILRCVPISNHLYFYWYRQILGQKVEFLVSFYNNEISEKSEIFDDQFSVERPDGSNFTLKIRSTKLEDSAMYFCASSLVSYNEQFFGPGTRLTVL.

This clone showed up just once. The rearrangement uses TRBV5-1 and TRBJ2-7; D perhaps matches TRBD1 (5 bases). Germline loops: CDR1 SGHRS, CDR2 YFSETQ. The CDR3 contains 13 residues. Trimming removed 0 bases at V and 6 bases at J, with 10 bases between. The CDR3 reads CASSLGAQGEQYF. The CDR3 DNA reads TGCGCCAGCAGCTTGGGGGCTCAGGGCGAGCAGTACTTC.

This clone was seen more than once but under ten times. The genes are TRBV10-3 and TRBJ2-7, with D unresolved. The CDR3 consists of 14 residues. Trimming left V 2 bases short and J 1 base short, with 9 bases between. Germline assignment: CDR1 ENHRY and CDR2 SYGVKD. The CDR3 loop reads CAISELSTSYEQYF. In DNA form, the CDR3 reads TGTGCCATCAGTGAGCTGTCCACATCCTACGAGCAGTACTTC.

The rearrangement joins TRBV6-5 to TRBJ2-1; weak D call: TRBD2 (5 bases). There are 12 residues in the CDR3. V was clipped by 7 bases and J by 14 bases, with 18 bases between them. Germline CDR1 reads MNHEY; CDR2 reads SVGAGI. CDR3 protein: CASTSDSEREFF. DNA of the CDR3: TGTGCCAGCACCTCGGACTCGGAAAGGGAGTTCTTC.

V usage is TRBV5-6 and J usage is TRBJ1-1; no definite D call. V was cut by 4 bases and J by 3 bases, with 13 bases left in between. Germline V gives CDR1 SGHDT, CDR2 YYEEEE. This CDR3 has 14 amino acids. This chain's CDR3 is CASSPMTRDTEAFF. The CDR3 coding sequence is TGTGCCAGCAGCCCGATGACACGCGACACTGAAGCTTTCTTT.

The V call is TRBV11-1, the J call TRBJ2-5; TRBD2 is a possible D gene (5 bases). The CDR3 totals 13 residues. The V and J ends lost 5 bases and 2 bases respectively, with 9 bases between them. CDR1 is SGHAT and CDR2 is FQDESV in the germline V gene (reference sequence). CDR3 loop: CASSKTIQETQYF. The CDR3 DNA is TGTGCCAGCAGCAAGACTATTCAAGAGACCCAGTACTTC.

This clone was seen more than once but under ten times. The V call is TRBV16, the J call TRBJ1-1, with a possible D match to TRBD1 (5 bases). Germline V lookup: CDR1 KGHSY, CDR2 FQNENV. The CDR3 runs 12 residues. Trimming stripped 4 bases from V and 7 bases from J, with 10 bases between. In DNA form, the CDR3 reads TGTGCCAGCAGCCCACGACAGAATGAAGCTTTCTTT. Its protein product is CASSPRQNEAFF. Combining the CDR3 with reference TRBV16 and TRBJ1-1 gives the whole variable domain GEEVAQTPKHLVRGEGQKAKLYCAPIKGHSYVFWYQQVLKNEFKFLISFQNENVFDETGMPKERFSAKCLPNSPCSLEIQATKLEDSAVYFCASSPRQNEAFFGQGTRLTVV.